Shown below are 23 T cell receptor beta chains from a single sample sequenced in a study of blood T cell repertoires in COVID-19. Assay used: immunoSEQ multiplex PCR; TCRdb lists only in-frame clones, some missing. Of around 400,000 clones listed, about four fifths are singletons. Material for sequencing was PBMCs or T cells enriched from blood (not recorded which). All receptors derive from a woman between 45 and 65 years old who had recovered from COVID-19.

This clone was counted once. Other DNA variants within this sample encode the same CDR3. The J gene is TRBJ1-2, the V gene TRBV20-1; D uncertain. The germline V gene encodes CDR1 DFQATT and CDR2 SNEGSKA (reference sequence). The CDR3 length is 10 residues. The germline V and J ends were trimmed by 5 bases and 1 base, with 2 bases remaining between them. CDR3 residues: CSAYNYGYTF. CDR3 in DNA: TGCAGTGCTTATAACTATGGCTACACCTTC.

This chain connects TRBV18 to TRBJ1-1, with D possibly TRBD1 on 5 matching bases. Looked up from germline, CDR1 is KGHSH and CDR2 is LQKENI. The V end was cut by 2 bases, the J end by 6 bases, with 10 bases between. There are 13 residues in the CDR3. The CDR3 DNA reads TGTGCCAGCTCACCAATAGGGGATGCTGAAGCTTTCTTT. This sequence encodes CASSPIGDAEAFF.

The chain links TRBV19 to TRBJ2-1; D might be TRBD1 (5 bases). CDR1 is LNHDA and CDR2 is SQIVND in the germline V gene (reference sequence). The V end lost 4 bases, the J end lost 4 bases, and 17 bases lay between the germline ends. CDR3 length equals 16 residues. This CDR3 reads CASSRAPQGSYNEQFF. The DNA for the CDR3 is TGTGCCAGTAGTAGAGCTCCCCAGGGCTCTTACAATGAGCAGTTCTTC.

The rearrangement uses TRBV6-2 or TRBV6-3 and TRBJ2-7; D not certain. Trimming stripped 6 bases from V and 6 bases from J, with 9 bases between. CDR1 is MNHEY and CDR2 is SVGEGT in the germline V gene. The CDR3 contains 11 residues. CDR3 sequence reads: CASSRSGEQYF. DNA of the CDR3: TGTGCCAGCAGCCGGAGTGGCGAGCAGTACTTC.

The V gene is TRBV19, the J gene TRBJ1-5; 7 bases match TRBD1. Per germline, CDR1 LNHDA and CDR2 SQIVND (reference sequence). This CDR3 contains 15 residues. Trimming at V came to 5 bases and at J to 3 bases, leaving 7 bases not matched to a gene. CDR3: CASSAGDSFNQPQHF. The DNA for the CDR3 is TGTGCCAGTAGTGCCGGGGACAGCTTCAATCAGCCCCAGCATTTT.

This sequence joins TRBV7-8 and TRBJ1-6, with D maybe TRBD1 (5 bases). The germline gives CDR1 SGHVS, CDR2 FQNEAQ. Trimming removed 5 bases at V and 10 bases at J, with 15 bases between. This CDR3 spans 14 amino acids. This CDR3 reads CASSQGGEKSPLHF. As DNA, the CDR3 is TGTGCCAGCAGCCAGGGAGGGGAAAAGTCACCCCTCCACTTT. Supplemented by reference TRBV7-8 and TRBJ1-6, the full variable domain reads GAGVSQSPRYKVAKRGQDVALRCDPISGHVSLFWYQQALGQGPEFLTYFQNEAQLDKSGLPSDRFFAERPEGSVSTLKIQRTQQEDSAVYLCASSQGGEKSPLHFGNGTRLTVT.

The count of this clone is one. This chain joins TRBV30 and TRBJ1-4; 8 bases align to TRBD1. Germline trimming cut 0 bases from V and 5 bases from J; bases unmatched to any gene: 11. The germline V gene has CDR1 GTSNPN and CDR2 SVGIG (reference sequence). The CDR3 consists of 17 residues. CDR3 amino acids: CAWSVLRGQGYNEKLFF. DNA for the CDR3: TGTGCCTGGAGTGTATTACGAGGACAGGGCTACAATGAAAAACTGTTTTTT.

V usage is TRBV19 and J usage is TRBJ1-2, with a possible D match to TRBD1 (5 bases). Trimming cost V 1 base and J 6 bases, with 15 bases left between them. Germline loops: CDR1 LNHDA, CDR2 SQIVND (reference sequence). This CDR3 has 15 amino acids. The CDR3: CASSIGRGTGNGYTF. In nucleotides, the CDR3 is TGTGCCAGTAGTATAGGGAGGGGTACTGGTAATGGCTACACCTTC.

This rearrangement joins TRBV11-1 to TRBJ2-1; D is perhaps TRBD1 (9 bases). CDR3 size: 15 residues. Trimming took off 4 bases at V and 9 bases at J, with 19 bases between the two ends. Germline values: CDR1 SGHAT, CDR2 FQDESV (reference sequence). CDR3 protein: CASSSGQGGRIEQFF. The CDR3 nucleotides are TGTGCCAGCAGCTCGGGACAGGGCGGGAGGATTGAGCAGTTCTTC.

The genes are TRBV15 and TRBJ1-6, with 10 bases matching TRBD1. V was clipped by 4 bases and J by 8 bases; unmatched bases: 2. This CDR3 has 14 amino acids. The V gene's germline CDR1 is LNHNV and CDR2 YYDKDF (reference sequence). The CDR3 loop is CATSTGTGDSPLHF. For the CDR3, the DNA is TGTGCCACCAGCACCGGGACAGGGGATTCACCCCTCCACTTT.

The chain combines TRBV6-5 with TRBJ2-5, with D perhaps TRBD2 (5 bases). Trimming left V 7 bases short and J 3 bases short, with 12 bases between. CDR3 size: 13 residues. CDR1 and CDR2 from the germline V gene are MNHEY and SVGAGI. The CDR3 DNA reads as TGTGCCAGCATGTTCGGGGTGAAAGAGACCCAGTACTTC. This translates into CASMFGVKETQYF.

For the CDR3, the DNA is TGTGCCAGCAGCCAAGATGGCTCTGTACAGGGGAGAGACGAGCAGTACTTC. Its translation is CASSQDGSVQGRDEQYF. The chain has TRBV14 and TRBJ2-7, with 7 bases aligning to TRBD1. The germline V gene encodes CDR1 SGHDN and CDR2 FVKESK. The CDR3 is 17 amino acids. J was trimmed by 5 bases and V by 0 bases; bases with no gene match: 13.

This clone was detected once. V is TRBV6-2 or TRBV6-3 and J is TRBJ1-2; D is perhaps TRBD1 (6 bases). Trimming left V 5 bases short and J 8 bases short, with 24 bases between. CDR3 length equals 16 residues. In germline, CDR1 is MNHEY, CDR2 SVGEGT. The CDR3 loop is CASSRQTGTTKRGYTF. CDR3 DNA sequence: TGTGCCAGCAGTCGACAGACCGGGACAACGAAACGGGGCTACACCTTC.

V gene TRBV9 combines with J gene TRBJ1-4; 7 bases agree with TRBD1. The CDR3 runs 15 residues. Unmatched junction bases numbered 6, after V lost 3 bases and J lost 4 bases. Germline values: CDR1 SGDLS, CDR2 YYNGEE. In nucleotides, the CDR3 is TGTGCCAGCAGCGGAGGGACAGCAAATAATGAAAAACTGTTTTTT. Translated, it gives CASSGGTANNEKLFF.

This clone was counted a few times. As DNA, the CDR3 is TGTGCCAGCAGGGGGGACAGGGCGTACGAGCAGTACTTC. This codes for CASRGDRAYEQYF. The gene calls are TRBV12-3 or TRBV12-4 and TRBJ2-7; 9 positions agree with TRBD1. There are 13 residues in the CDR3. After removal of 6 bases from V and 4 bases from J, the junction contained 4 bases not matched to a gene.

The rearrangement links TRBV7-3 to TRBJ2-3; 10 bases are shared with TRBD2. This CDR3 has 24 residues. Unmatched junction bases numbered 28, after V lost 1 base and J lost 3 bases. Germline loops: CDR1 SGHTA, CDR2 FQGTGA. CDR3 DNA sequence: TGTGCCAGCAGCTTAAGAAATCTAGCGGGGGCCTCTGAGCGTACCGCGCCCGAAACAGATACGCAGTATTTT. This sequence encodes CASSLRNLAGASERTAPETDTQYF. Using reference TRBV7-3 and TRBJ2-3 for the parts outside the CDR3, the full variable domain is GAGVSQTPSNKVTEKGKYVELRCDPISGHTALYWYRQSLGQGPEFLIYFQGTGAADDSGLPNDRFFAVRPEGSVSTLKIQRTERGDSAVYLCASSLRNLAGASERTAPETDTQYFGPGTRLTVL.

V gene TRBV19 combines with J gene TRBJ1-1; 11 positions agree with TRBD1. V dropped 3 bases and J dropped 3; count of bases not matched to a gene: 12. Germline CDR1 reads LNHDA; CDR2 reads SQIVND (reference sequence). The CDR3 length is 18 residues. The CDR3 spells CASSIAGQGVPMDTEAFF. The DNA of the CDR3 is TGTGCCAGTAGTATTGCGGGACAGGGGGTACCGATGGACACTGAAGCTTTCTTT.

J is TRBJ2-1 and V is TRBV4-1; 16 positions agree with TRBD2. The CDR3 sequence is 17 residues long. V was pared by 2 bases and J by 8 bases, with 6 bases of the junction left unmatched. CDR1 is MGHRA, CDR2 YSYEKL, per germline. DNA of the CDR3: TGCGCCAGCAGCCAACATGGGACTAGCGGGGGGGGATATGAGCAGTTCTTC. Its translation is CASSQHGTSGGGYEQFF.

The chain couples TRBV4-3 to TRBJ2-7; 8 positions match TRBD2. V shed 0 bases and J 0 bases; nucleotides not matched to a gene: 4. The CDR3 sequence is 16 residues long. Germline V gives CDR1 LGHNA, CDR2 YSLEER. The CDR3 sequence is CASSQDRSGGSYEQYF. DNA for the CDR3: TGCGCCAGCAGCCAAGATAGGAGCGGGGGCTCCTACGAGCAGTACTTC.

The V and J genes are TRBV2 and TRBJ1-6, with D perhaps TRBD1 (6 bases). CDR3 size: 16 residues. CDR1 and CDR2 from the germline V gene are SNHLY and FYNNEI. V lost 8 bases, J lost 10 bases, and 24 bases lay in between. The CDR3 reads CASGSGNRVEVSPLHF. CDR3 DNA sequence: TGTGCCAGCGGCAGTGGTAACAGGGTGGAGGTGTCACCCCTCCACTTT. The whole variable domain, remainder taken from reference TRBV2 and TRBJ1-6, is EPEVTQTPSHQVTQMGQEVILRCVPISNHLYFYWYRQILGQKVEFLVSFYNNEISEKSEIFDDQFSVERPDGSNFTLKIRSTKLEDSAMYFCASGSGNRVEVSPLHFGNGTRLTVT.

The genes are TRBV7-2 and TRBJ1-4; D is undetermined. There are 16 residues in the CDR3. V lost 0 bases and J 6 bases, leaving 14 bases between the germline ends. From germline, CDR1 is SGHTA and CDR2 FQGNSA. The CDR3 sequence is CASSLAYGETYEKLFF. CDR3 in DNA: TGTGCCAGCAGCTTAGCGTACGGAGAAACCTATGAAAAACTGTTTTTT.

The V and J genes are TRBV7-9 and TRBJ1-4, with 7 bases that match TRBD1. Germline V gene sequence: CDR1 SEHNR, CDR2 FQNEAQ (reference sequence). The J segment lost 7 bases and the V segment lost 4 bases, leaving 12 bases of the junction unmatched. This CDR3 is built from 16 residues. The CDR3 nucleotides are TGTGCCAGCAGCTACGCAGGGGGACCCGAGGTTGAAAAACTGTTTTTT. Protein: CASSYAGGPEVEKLFF.

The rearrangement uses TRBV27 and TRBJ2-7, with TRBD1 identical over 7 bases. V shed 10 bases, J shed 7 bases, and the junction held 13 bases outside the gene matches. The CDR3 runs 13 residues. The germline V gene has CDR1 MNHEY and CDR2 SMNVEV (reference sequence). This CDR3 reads CANPGQRGPEQYF. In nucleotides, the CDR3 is TGTGCCAATCCGGGACAAAGGGGGCCGGAGCAGTACTTC.